This entry lists 15 T cell receptor beta chains sequenced from one sample in a study of regulatory T cells in long-lasting Graves disease. As for time point: persistent/refractory GD, antithyroid drugs over 5 years with positive TRAb. RNA extracted from PBMCs served as the sequencing template. Arm-PCR of CDR3 regions and iRepertoire HTBI primers were the basis on which TCR beta libraries were built. From the multiplex PCR reads, TCRdb called clonotypes with MiXCR, one entry per CDR3 protein. Of some 280,000 distinct CDR3 sequences in the sample, approximately 20% are singletons; the top ten hold more than 50%. The material sequenced was peripheral blood mononuclear cells (PBMCs), taken when the disease was refractory, from a patient treated with antithyroid drugs. The origin of the receptors is a female donor with Graves disease.

The gene calls are TRBV28 and TRBJ1-3; D is unclear. V lost 5 bases and J 7 bases, leaving 15 bases between the germline ends. This CDR3 spans 14 amino acids. Germline V gene sequence: CDR1 MDHEN, CDR2 SYDVKM. The CDR3 loop reads CASSPGVRWNTIYF. DNA for the CDR3: TGTGCCAGCAGTCCTGGCGTCCGATGGAACACCATATATTTT.

This clonotype came up a few times. This sequence joins TRBV28 and TRBJ1-2; unclear D gene. Trimming took 8 bases from V and 1 from J, leaving 5 bases between them. CDR1 MDHEN and CDR2 SYDVKM come from the germline V gene. The CDR3 length is 11 residues. CDR3 sequence reads: CASLDNYGYTF. Here the CDR3 DNA reads TGTGCCAGCCTAGATAACTATGGCTACACCTTC.

This clonotype was recorded at least ten times. The rearrangement joins TRBV2 to TRBJ1-4, with 10 positions matching TRBD1. V gave up 6 bases and J gave up 7 bases; unmatched junction bases: 5. Germline CDR1 SNHLY, CDR2 FYNNEI. CDR3 length equals 14 residues. In nucleotides, the CDR3 is TGTGCCAGCAGGGCAGACAGGGGGCGTGAAAAACTGTTTTTT. Protein product: CASRADRGREKLFF.

This clonotype has at least ten counts. This rearrangement joins TRBV27 to TRBJ1-6, with a tentative D call TRBD1 (5 bases). The germline V gene has CDR1 MNHEY and CDR2 SMNVEV (reference sequence). The CDR3 has 14 residues. Trimming removed 6 bases at V and 11 bases at J, with 17 bases between. CDR3 residues: CASSKQASAAPLHF. Written as DNA, the CDR3 is TGTGCCAGCAGCAAACAGGCGTCCGCGGCACCCCTCCACTTT.

The V call is TRBV5-6, the J call TRBJ2-5, with D possibly matching TRBD1 (5 bases). The CDR3 sequence is 15 residues long. Germline CDR1 reads SGHDT; CDR2 reads YYEEEE. V lost 4 bases and J lost 5, with 18 bases in between. DNA of the CDR3: TGTGCCAGCAGCCAGGCCGGCAGGGCCAGGGAGACCCAGTACTTC. Amino acid sequence: CASSQAGRARETQYF. Full variable domain (missing parts from reference TRBV5-6 and TRBJ2-5): DAGVTQSPTHLIKTRGQQVTLRCSPKSGHDTVSWYQQALGQGPQFIFQYYEEEERQRGNFPDRFSGHQFPNYSSELNVNALLLGDSALYLCASSQAGRARETQYFGPGTRLLVL.

This clonotype was counted at least ten times. The V gene is TRBV6-1, the J gene TRBJ2-7, with D perhaps TRBD2 (5 bases). Trimming shortened V by 4 bases and J by 0 bases, and 13 bases separated the two germline ends. CDR1 is MNHNS and CDR2 is SASEGT in the germline V gene. This CDR3 has 15 amino acids. The CDR3 DNA follows: TGTGCCAGCAGTGTAGTACCGGGGAACTCCTACGAGCAGTACTTC. It encodes CASSVVPGNSYEQYF.

About this clonotype: This likely stems from a read error, as it lies one base from a far larger clone. DNA of the CDR3: TGTGCCAGCAGCCCCAACCCCCTCGAGCAGTACTTC. Encoded protein: CASSPNPLEQYF. The gene calls are TRBV3-1 and TRBJ2-7; no definite D call. The CDR3 totals 12 residues. Trimming took off 4 bases at V and 6 bases at J, with 10 bases between the two ends. In germline, CDR1 is LGHDT, CDR2 YNNKEL (reference sequence).

The chain links TRBV28 to TRBJ1-3; the D gene is possibly TRBD1 (5 bases). Germline V gives CDR1 MDHEN, CDR2 SYDVKM. The CDR3 runs to 14 residues. Trimming stripped 4 bases from V and 2 bases from J, with 9 bases between. The CDR3 DNA sequence: TGTGCCAGCAGTTACCCAGGGACTGGAAACACCATATATTTT. This sequence encodes CASSYPGTGNTIYF.

This clonotype was picked up a small number of times. This chain uses TRBV6-1 with TRBJ1-5; D unresolved. The germline gives CDR1 MNHNS, CDR2 SASEGT. V was pared by 6 bases and J by 4 bases, with 7 bases between. The CDR3 has 12 amino acids. CDR3 amino acids: CASSNPNQPQHF. Here the CDR3 DNA reads TGTGCCAGCAGCAACCCGAATCAGCCCCAGCATTTT.

This chain connects TRBV29-1 to TRBJ2-5; D is perhaps TRBD2 (6 bases). Trimming stripped 7 bases from V and 2 bases from J, with 11 bases between. Looked up from germline, CDR1 is SQVTM and CDR2 is ANQGSEA. The CDR3 contains 12 residues. The CDR3 loop is CSARELQETQYF. CDR3 bases: TGCAGCGCCCGGGAGCTACAAGAGACCCAGTACTTC.

This clonotype has a handful of counts. The genes are TRBV6-1 and TRBJ2-5; no clear D gene. This CDR3 spans 13 amino acids. V lost 6 bases and J 4 bases, leaving 12 bases between the germline ends. In germline, CDR1 is MNHNS, CDR2 SASEGT. This CDR3 reads CASSETVAETQYF. The CDR3 coding sequence is TGTGCCAGCAGCGAAACAGTGGCAGAGACCCAGTACTTC.

To note about this clonotype: A much larger clone lies a single base off, so this may be a read error. The J gene is TRBJ2-6, the V gene TRBV20-1; no reliable D call. V lost 0 bases and J 12 bases, leaving 6 bases between the germline ends. CDR3 size: 11 residues. In germline, CDR1 is DFQATT, CDR2 SNEGSKA (reference sequence). In DNA, the CDR3 is TGCAGTGCTAGAGAGATATTCGTCCTGACTTTC. Protein sequence: CSAREIFVLTF.

This clonotype has just a few counts. V is TRBV20-1 and J is TRBJ1-3; TRBD1 aligns across 8 bases. Per germline, CDR1 DFQATT and CDR2 SNEGSKA (reference sequence). The CDR3 covers 13 residues. V lost 5 bases and J lost 8; bases outside the gene matches: 8. In DNA, the CDR3 is TGCAGTGCTTATGGACAGGGTAGTTACACCATATATTTT. Translating it yields CSAYGQGSYTIYF.

The gene calls are TRBV6-5 and TRBJ2-2; D unclear. Germline V gene lookup returns CDR1 MNHEY and CDR2 SVGAGI. This CDR3 has 17 residues. The V end was cut by 0 bases, the J end by 0 bases, with 11 bases between. CDR3 nucleotides: TGTGCCAGCAGTTACTCGTTCAGTCGAGCGAACACCGGGGAGCTGTTTTTT. Residues: CASSYSFSRANTGELFF.

This clonotype was picked up a small number of times. The V and J genes are TRBV10-3 and TRBJ1-5; 7 bases match TRBD1. This CDR3 contains 16 residues. Losses at the gene ends were 0 bases for V and 4 bases for J; bases not matched to a gene: 6. Germline V CDR1 and CDR2: ENHRY, SYGVKD. CDR3: CAISESRQGRNQPQHF. The CDR3 DNA reads TGTGCCATCAGTGAGTCGAGACAGGGTAGGAATCAGCCCCAGCATTTT.